The present entry profiles one T cell receptor (beta chain) with its context. This clone's antigen is unknown. The input lacks base qualities; no much larger clone sits a single base away. Peripheral blood CD8+ and CD4+ T cells from healthy donors, Susac syndrome patients and multiple sclerosis patients were profiled by high-throughput TCR beta sequencing. Healthy donors were age- and sex-matched controls. Bulk CD8+ and CD4+ T cells were purified by magnetic negative isolation, whereas CD8+ TEMRA cells were enriched by FACS. Blood was drawn into EDTA tubes, processed within 24 hours, and PBMCs were isolated by density gradient centrifugation. PBMCs intended for TCR sequencing were cryopreserved in liquid nitrogen and were subsequently thawed in a 37 degrees C water bath. A purity of at least 90% was achieved for sorted or isolated CD4+, CD8+ and CD8+ TEMRA cells. This specimen belongs to a study of CD8 T cells in Susac syndrome (dated by TCRdb to the late 2010s). Study-wide context: Whether CD8+ T cell activation and differentiation in Susac syndrome was antigen driven was tested using repertoire sequencing. CD8+ T cell repertoire clonality was compared between some 12 healthy donors, approximately 14 Susac syndrome patients and 15 multiple sclerosis patients.

RNA was extracted using the RNeasy kit, and about 0.5 to 1 ug of the RNA was reverse transcribed with random hexamers. The immunoSEQ multiplex PCR assay, which covers 54 Vbeta and 13 Jbeta segments, was used to amplify TCR beta CDR3 regions. To correct PCR amplification bias, a synthetic template baseline was used for both primer optimization and computational correction. The paper's data handling went like this. Only productive sequences were kept, with reads annotated to V, D and J genes according to IMGT and analyzed in immunoSEQ Analyzer. Clonality was computed as one minus Shannon entropy normalized by log2 of the number of productive unique sequences. Public and private clones were assessed among the 100 most prevalent clones of each patient and control. Clones were defined as Susac-specific when absent from the healthy and MS cohorts, from about 1,100 published viral clones and from other ImmuneACCESS disease sequences. TCRdb applied fastp at Q25 and MiXCR to the public reads, then kept only in-frame beta chains. All rows with the same CDR3 protein become a single entry with the most common DNA and genes. The V and J calls and clone size are TCRdb's, not the authors'. For this sample the table gives more than 130,000 distinct CDR3 sequences, of which about 94% were detected only once. Of the sample, 0.27% falls within the top ten clones.

From V the trimming removes 1 base and from J it removes 6 bases, while the gene matches leave 5 bases of the junction unaccounted for. The CDR3 spans 15 residues, from the cysteine through the phenylalanine. Only the CDR3 region is kept as DNA, spanning 45 bases read in frame from base 1. CDR1 and CDR2 are read off the germline V gene (reference sequence) as SEHNR and FQNEAQ. Overall study results and their limits: The study acknowledged that relatively few individuals were included in the TCR sequencing and HLA analysis.

The chain links TRBV7-9 with TRBJ1-5; 8 nucleotides in the junction match TRBD1. Sequences were obtained from CD8+ T cells from PBMCs. The TCR comes from a human donor in good health. The sequenced DNA: TGTGCCAGCAGCTTAGAGGCAGGGGGCGGTCAGCCCCAGCATTTT. This translates into CASSLEAGGGQPQHF.